This section outlines one T cell receptor (beta chain) sequence together with its context. Its specificity is not known. This sample is part of a study of T cells in narcolepsy. Study background: Patients with NT1 or NT2 and healthy control donors were enrolled.

V was cut by 1 base and J by 1 base, with 21 bases left in between. This CDR3 contains 19 residues. Germline CDR1 and CDR2: SGHAT and FQNNGV. Study-wide points: Autoreactive clonotypes reportedly recurred in blood of same and different patients, not controls. Some memory CD4+ repertoires had no autoreactive clone sequences.

TCRdb's table, derived via immunoSEQ multiplex PCR, lists solely in-frame clones and lacks some. The top ten hold 3% to 4% of the sample, which has approximately 30,000 clones, around 82% seen once. The chain uses TRBV11-2 and TRBJ2-3, with D possibly being TRBD2 (6 bases). Sequenced sample: CD45RA- memory CD4+ T cells from PBMCs. This receptor was identified in a human donor with narcolepsy. The CDR3 coding sequence is TGTGCCAGCAGCTTAGCTGGGACGGGGGTATTCTCACGCACAGATACGCAGTATTTT. This encodes CASSLAGTGVFSRTDTQYF.